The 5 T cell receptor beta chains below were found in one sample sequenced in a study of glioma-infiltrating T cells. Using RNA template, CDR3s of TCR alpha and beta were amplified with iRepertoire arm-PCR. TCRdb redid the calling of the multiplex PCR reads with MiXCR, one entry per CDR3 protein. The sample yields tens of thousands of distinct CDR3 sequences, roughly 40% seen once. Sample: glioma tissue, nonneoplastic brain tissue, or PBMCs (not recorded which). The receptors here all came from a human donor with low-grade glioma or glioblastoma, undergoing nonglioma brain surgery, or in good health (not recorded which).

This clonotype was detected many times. The CDR3 DNA is TGTGCCAGCAGTTTAAGACTAGCGGACACCGGGGAGCTGTTTTTT. The encoded protein is CASSLRLADTGELFF. The rearrangement joins TRBV12-3 or TRBV12-4 to TRBJ2-2, with 9 nucleotides matching TRBD2. V shed 2 bases, J shed 3 bases, and the junction held 1 base outside the gene matches. This CDR3 contains 15 residues.

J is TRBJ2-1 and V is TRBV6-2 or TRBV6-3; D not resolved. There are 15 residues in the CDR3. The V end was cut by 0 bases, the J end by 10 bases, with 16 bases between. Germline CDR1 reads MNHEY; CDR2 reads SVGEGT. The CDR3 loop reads CASSYSTSESYEQFF. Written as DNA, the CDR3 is TGTGCCAGCAGTTACTCTACGTCCGAATCCTACGAGCAGTTCTTC.

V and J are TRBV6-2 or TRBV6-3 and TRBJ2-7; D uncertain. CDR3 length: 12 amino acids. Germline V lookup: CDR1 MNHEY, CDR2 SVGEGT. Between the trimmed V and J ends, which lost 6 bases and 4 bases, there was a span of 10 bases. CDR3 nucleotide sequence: TGTGCCAGCAGAATCTCCCAATACGAGCAGTACTTC. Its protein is CASRISQYEQYF.

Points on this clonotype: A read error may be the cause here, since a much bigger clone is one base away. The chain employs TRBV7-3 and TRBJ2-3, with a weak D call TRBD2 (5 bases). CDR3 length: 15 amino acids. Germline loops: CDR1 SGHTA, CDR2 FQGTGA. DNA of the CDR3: TGTGCCAGCAGCCTATACATGGCGGGCACAGATAAGCAGTATTTT. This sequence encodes CASSLYMAGTDKQYF.

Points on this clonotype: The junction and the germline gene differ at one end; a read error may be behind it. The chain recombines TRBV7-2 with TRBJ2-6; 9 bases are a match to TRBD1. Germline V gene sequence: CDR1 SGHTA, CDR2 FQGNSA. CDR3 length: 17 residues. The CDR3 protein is CASSSGTGYSGANVLNF. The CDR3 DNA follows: TGTGCCAGCAGCTCCGGGACAGGGTACTCTGGGGCCAACGTCCTGAACTTC.